This T cell receptor beta chain appears in the sequencing data of a study of shared clonotypes between healthy human individuals. Original methodology: Junction-only sequences without quality scores were provided by ImmunoSEQ, so filtering was different. Profiled with immunoSEQ multiplex PCR; TCRdb holds only in-frame clones, not every one. The D gene and trimming were derived from the DNA, and the V and J assignments and clone size from that table. Of about 2 million clones listed, roughly 94% are singletons. CD8 cells classed as naive were CD45RO-negative and positively selected for CCR7, excluding terminally differentiated effector memory CD45RA+ cells. Sample: naive CD8+ T cells sorted from blood. The clonotype originates from a man between 18 and 29 years old in good health.

This chain's CDR3 is CASSVGLAGMEETQYF. CDR3 coding DNA: TGTGCCAGCAGCGTGGGGCTAGCGGGGATGGAAGAGACCCAGTACTTC. The V call is TRBV9, the J call TRBJ2-5, with TRBD2 matching over 9 bases. The CDR3 runs 16 residues. The V gene end was trimmed by 2 bases and the J gene end by 3 bases; junction bases not matched to a gene: 8. Germline V gene data show CDR1 as SGDLS and CDR2 as YYNGEE.